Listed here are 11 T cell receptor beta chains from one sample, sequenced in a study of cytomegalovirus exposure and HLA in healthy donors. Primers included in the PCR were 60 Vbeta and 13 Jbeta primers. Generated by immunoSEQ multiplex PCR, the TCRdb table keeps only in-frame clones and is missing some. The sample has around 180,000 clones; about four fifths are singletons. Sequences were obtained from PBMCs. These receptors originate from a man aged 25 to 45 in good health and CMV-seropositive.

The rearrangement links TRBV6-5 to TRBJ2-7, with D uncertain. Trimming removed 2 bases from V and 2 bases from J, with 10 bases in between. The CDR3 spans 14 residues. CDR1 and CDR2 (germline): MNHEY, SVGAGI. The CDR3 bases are TGTGCCAGCAGTTACGATGATGGCCCCTACGAGCAGTACTTC. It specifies CASSYDDGPYEQYF.

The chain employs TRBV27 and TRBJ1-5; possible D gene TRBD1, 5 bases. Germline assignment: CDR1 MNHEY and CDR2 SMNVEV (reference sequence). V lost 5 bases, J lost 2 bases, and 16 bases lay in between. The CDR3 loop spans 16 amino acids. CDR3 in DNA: TGTGCCAGCAGTCCACTCAAAACGACAGGCAATCAGCCCCAGCATTTT. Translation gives CASSPLKTTGNQPQHF.

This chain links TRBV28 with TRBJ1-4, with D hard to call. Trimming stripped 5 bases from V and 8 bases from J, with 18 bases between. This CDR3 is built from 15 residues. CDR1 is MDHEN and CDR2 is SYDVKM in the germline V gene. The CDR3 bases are TGTGCCAGCAGTCCCCCCTTCGGACTTGGGGAAAAACTGTTTTTT. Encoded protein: CASSPPFGLGEKLFF.

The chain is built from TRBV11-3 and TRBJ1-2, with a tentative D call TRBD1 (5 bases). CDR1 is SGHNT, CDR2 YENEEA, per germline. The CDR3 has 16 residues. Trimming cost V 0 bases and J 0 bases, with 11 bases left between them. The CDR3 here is CASSLEGRGSNYGYTF. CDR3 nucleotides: TGTGCCAGCAGCTTAGAAGGGAGGGGATCTAACTATGGCTACACCTTC. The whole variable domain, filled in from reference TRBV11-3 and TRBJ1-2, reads EAGVVQSPRYKIIEKKQPVAFWCNPISGHNTLYWYLQNLGQGPELLIRYENEEAVDDSQLPKDRFSAERLKGVDSTLKIQPAELGDSAVYLCASSLEGRGSNYGYTFGSGTRLTVV.

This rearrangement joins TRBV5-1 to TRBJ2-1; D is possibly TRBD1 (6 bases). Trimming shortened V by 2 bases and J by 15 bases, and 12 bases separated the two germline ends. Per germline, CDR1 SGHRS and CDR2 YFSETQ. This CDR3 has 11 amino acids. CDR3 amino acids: CASSFQGLWFF. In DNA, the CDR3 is TGCGCCAGCAGCTTCCAGGGGTTATGGTTCTTC. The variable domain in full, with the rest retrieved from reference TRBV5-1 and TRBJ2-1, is KAGVTQTPRYLIKTRGQQVTLSCSPISGHRSVSWYQQTPGQGLQFLFEYFSETQRNKGNFPGRFSGRQFSNSRSEMNVSTLELGDSALYLCASSFQGLWFFGPGTRLTVL.

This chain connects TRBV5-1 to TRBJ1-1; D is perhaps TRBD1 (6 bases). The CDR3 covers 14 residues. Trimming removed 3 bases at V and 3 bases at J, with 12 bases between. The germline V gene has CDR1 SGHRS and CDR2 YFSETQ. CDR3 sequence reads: CASSSGGGDTEAFF. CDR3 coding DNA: TGCGCCAGCAGCTCCGGGGGGGGCGACACTGAAGCTTTCTTT.

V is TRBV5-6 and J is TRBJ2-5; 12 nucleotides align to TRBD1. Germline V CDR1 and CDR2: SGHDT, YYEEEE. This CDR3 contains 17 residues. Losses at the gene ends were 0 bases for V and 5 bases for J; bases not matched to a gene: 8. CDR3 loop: CASSLGGTGGYLETQYF. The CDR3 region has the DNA TGTGCCAGCAGCTTGGGGGGGACAGGGGGCTACCTCGAGACCCAGTACTTC. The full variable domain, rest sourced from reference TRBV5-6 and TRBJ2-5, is DAGVTQSPTHLIKTRGQQVTLRCSPKSGHDTVSWYQQALGQGPQFIFQYYEEEERQRGNFPDRFSGHQFPNYSSELNVNALLLGDSALYLCASSLGGTGGYLETQYFGPGTRLLVL.

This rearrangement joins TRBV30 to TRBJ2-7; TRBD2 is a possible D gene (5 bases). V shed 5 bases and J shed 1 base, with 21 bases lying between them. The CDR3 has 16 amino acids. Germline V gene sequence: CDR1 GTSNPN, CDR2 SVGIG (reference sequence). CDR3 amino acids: CAWGDHFQTMSYEQYF. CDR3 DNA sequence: TGTGCCTGGGGAGATCATTTTCAGACTATGTCCTACGAGCAGTACTTC.

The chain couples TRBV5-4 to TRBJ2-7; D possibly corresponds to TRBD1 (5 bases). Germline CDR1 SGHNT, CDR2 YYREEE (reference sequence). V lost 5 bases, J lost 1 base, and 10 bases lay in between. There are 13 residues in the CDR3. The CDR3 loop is CASSGAGSYEQYF. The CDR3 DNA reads TGTGCCAGCAGTGGGGCAGGGTCCTACGAGCAGTACTTC.

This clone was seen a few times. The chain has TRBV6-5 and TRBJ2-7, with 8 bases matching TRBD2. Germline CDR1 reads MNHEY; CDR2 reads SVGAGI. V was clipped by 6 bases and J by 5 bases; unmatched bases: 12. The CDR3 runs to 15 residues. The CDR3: CASRRGLAWEDEQYF. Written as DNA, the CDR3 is TGTGCCAGCAGAAGAGGACTAGCCTGGGAGGACGAGCAGTACTTC.

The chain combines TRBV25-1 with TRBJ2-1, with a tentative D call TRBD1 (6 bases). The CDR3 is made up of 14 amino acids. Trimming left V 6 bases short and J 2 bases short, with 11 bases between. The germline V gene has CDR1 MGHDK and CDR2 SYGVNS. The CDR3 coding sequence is TGTGCCAGCAGGCTACCAGGGGCCTACAATGAGCAGTTCTTC. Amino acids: CASRLPGAYNEQFF.